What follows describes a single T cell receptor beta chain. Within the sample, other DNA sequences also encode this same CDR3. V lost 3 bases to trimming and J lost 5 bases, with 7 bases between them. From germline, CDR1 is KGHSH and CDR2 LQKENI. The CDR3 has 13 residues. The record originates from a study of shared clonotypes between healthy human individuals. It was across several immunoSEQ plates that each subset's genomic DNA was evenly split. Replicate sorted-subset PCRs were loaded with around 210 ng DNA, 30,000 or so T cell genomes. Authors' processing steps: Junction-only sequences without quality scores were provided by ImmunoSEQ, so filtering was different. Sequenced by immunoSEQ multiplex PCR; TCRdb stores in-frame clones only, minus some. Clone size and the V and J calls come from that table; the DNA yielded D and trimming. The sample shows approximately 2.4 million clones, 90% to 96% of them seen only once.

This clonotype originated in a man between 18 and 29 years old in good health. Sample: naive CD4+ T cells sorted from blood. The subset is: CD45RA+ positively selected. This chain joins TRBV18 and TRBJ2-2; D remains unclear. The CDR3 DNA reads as TGTGCCAGCTCACCTAGGTTGACCGGGGAGCTGTTTTTT. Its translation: CASSPRLTGELFF.